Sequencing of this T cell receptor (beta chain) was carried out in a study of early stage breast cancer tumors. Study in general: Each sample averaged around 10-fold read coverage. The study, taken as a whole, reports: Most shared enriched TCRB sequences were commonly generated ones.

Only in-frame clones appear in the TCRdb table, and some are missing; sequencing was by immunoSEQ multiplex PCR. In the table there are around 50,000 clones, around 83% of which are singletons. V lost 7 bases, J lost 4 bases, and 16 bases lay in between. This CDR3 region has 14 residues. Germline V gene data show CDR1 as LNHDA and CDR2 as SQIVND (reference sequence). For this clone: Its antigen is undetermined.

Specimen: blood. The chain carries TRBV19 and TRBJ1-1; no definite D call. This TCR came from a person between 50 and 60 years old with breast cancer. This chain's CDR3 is CASNAKGVGTEAFF. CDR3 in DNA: TGTGCCAGTAACGCAAAGGGAGTGGGCACTGAAGCTTTCTTT.